The 17 T cell receptor beta chains below were found in one sample sequenced in a study of shared clonotypes between healthy human individuals. CD8 cells classed as naive were CD45RO-negative and positively selected for CCR7, excluding terminally differentiated effector memory CD45RA+ cells. The assay was immunoSEQ multiplex PCR, and TCRdb's table has in-frame clones only and misses some. Among a few million clones listed, 93% were seen once. Sequencing was done on a sample of naive CD8+ T cells from PBMCs. Receptor source: a man between 18 and 29 years old in good health. Some clones in this sample may be carry-over from other donors' samples.

The rearrangement uses TRBV4-2 and TRBJ1-2, with unresolved D. This CDR3 contains 16 residues. CDR1 is LGHNA and CDR2 is YNFKEQ in the germline V gene. V lost 0 bases to trimming and J lost 4 bases, with 15 bases between them. The CDR3 coding sequence is TGTGCCAGCAGCCAAGATTTGGGGTATACTACCTATGGCTACACCTTC. It encodes CASSQDLGYTTYGYTF.

The chain couples TRBV5-8 to TRBJ2-2, with D maybe TRBD2 (6 bases). Per germline, CDR1 SGHTS and CDR2 YDEGEE. V was trimmed by 4 bases and J by 2 bases, leaving 18 bases between them. This CDR3 spans 17 amino acids. CDR3 nucleotide sequence: TGTGCCAGCAGCGCCCCGAAAAGGGGACTCAACACCGGGGAGCTGTTTTTT. It yields the protein CASSAPKRGLNTGELFF.

This sequence joins TRBV5-1 and TRBJ2-1; TRBD1 agrees at 7 bases. There are 15 residues in the CDR3. Germline CDR1 SGHRS, CDR2 YFSETQ. V lost 4 bases to trimming and J lost 0 bases; unmatched junction nucleotides: 4. The CDR3 coding sequence is TGCGCCAGCAGCACCTACAGGGGCTCCTACAATGAGCAGTTCTTC. Amino acids: CASSTYRGSYNEQFF.

The chain combines TRBV2 with TRBJ2-3; no firm D call. The length of the CDR3 is 14 residues. Germline CDR1 reads SNHLY; CDR2 reads FYNNEI. V lost 2 bases, J lost 2 bases, and 8 bases lay in between. The CDR3 bases are TGTGCCAGCAGTGAAAGTGGGTTCACAGATACGCAGTATTTT. Residues: CASSESGFTDTQYF. The whole variable domain, remainder taken from reference TRBV2 and TRBJ2-3, is EPEVTQTPSHQVTQMGQEVILRCVPISNHLYFYWYRQILGQKVEFLVSFYNNEISEKSEIFDDQFSVERPDGSNFTLKIRSTKLEDSAMYFCASSESGFTDTQYFGPGTRLTVL.

The chain is built from TRBV7-9 and TRBJ1-5; D not resolved. The V gene's germline CDR1 is SEHNR and CDR2 FQNEAQ (reference sequence). The germline V and J ends were trimmed by 4 bases and 9 bases, with 7 bases remaining between them. The CDR3 is made up of 11 amino acids. CDR3 coding DNA: TGTGCCAGCAGCTCAGGTGGGCCCCAGCATTTT. It encodes CASSSGGPQHF.

This chain uses TRBV19 with TRBJ1-2; TRBD1 matches at 7 bases. Germline trimming cut 1 base from V and 6 bases from J; bases unmatched to any gene: 14. The germline V gene has CDR1 LNHDA and CDR2 SQIVND (reference sequence). This CDR3 is 17 amino acids long. In nucleotides, the CDR3 is TGTGCCAGTAGTATAGCCCTCGTTCAGGGGGGCAATGATGGCTACACCTTC. It encodes CASSIALVQGGNDGYTF.

This chain uses TRBV5-6 with TRBJ1-1; maybe TRBD1 (5 bases). V lost 4 bases and J 3 bases, leaving 10 bases between the germline ends. Per the germline V gene, CDR1 is SGHDT and CDR2 is YYEEEE. CDR3 size: 13 residues. The DNA of the CDR3 is TGTGCCAGCAGCCCCGGGACGTACACTGAAGCTTTCTTT. Its translation: CASSPGTYTEAFF.

About this clone itself: An end of the junction does not agree with germline; a read error may underlie this. The chain has TRBV7-9 and TRBJ1-1; 9 nucleotides align to TRBD1. Germline CDR1 is SEHNR and CDR2 is FQNEAQ (reference sequence). CDR3 size: 18 residues. CDR3 nucleotides: TGTGCCAGCAGCTCCCCGCCGGGACAGGGTTTAATGAACGCTGAAGCTTTCTTT. Translation gives CASSSPPGQGLMNAEAFF.

The genes are TRBV5-1 and TRBJ2-1; tentatively, D is TRBD2 (6 bases). The V gene's germline CDR1 is SGHRS and CDR2 YFSETQ. CDR3 length: 16 residues. V lost 4 bases and J lost 0, with 14 bases in between. CDR3 protein: CASSGEVPSSYNEQFF. The DNA for the CDR3 is TGCGCCAGCAGCGGGGAGGTCCCGAGCTCCTACAATGAGCAGTTCTTC.

A remark on this clone: Different DNA sequences within this sample yield the same CDR3. The rearrangement joins TRBV27 to TRBJ2-7, with D uncertain. The CDR3 is 13 amino acids. V was pared by 3 bases and J by 2 bases, with 8 bases between. Germline CDR1 reads MNHEY; CDR2 reads SMNVEV (reference sequence). The CDR3 sequence is CASSFGRTYEQYF. CDR3 nucleotide sequence: TGTGCCAGCAGTTTTGGCAGGACCTACGAGCAGTACTTC.

The chain recombines TRBV18 with TRBJ2-3, with 9 bases matching TRBD2. The CDR3 sequence is 18 residues long. Germline V lookup: CDR1 KGHSH, CDR2 LQKENI. V gave up 0 bases and J gave up 3 bases; unmatched junction bases: 10. CDR3 region: CASSPPRIAGVITDTQYF. The CDR3 DNA is TGTGCCAGCTCACCACCCCGGATAGCGGGAGTCATTACAGATACGCAGTATTTT.

This rearrangement joins TRBV28 to TRBJ2-2; D is uncertain. This CDR3 spans 14 amino acids. V was pared by 5 bases and J by 0 bases, with 7 bases between. CDR1 and CDR2 (germline): MDHEN, SYDVKM. This chain's CDR3 is CASSLQTNTGELFF. The CDR3 DNA is TGTGCCAGCAGTCTCCAGACGAACACCGGGGAGCTGTTTTTT.

This clone was recorded only once. The chain employs TRBV7-3 and TRBJ2-5; 11 nucleotides agree with TRBD2. Germline CDR1 SGHTA, CDR2 FQGTGA. This CDR3 region has 15 residues. V was pared by 3 bases and J by 5 bases, with 5 bases of the junction left unmatched. The CDR3 sequence: CASSLAGTSGETQYF. The CDR3 coding sequence is TGTGCCAGCAGCTTGGCCGGGACTAGCGGCGAGACCCAGTACTTC. The full variable domain, its missing parts supplied by reference TRBV7-3 and TRBJ2-5, is GAGVSQTPSNKVTEKGKYVELRCDPISGHTALYWYRQSLGQGPEFLIYFQGTGAADDSGLPNDRFFAVRPEGSVSTLKIQRTERGDSAVYLCASSLAGTSGETQYFGPGTRLLVL.

Regarding this clone: Other DNA variants within this sample encode the same CDR3. The V call is TRBV9, the J call TRBJ2-7; 8 positions agree with TRBD2. This CDR3 contains 13 residues. V lost 3 bases, J lost 4 bases, and 3 bases stayed unmatched. Germline values: CDR1 SGDLS, CDR2 YYNGEE. This chain's CDR3 is CASSAPGGYEQYF. The DNA of the CDR3 is TGTGCCAGCAGCGCTCCGGGGGGGTACGAGCAGTACTTC.

The V gene is TRBV19, the J gene TRBJ2-1; a possible D gene is TRBD2 (5 bases). Trimming cost V 4 bases and J 7 bases, with 20 bases left between them. This CDR3 has 16 amino acids. Germline CDR1 is LNHDA and CDR2 is SQIVND (reference sequence). The CDR3 loop is CASSTPRLTSLNEQFF. The CDR3 coding sequence is TGTGCCAGTAGTACCCCCCGACTAACTTCCCTTAATGAGCAGTTCTTC.

The rearrangement uses TRBV7-9 and TRBJ2-7; 7 bases line up with TRBD2. In germline, CDR1 is SEHNR, CDR2 FQNEAQ (reference sequence). The CDR3 consists of 14 residues. V trimming: 6 bases; J trimming: 5 bases; junction bases outside the gene matches: 10. The CDR3 loop reads CASSSRGVYDEQYF. The DNA of the CDR3 is TGTGCCAGCAGTTCCCGGGGGGTGTACGACGAGCAGTACTTC.

This clone was seen just once. Other DNA sequences in the same sample also yield this CDR3. This rearrangement joins TRBV27 to TRBJ2-7; unclear D gene. Per germline, CDR1 MNHEY and CDR2 SMNVEV (reference sequence). Between the trimmed V and J ends, which lost 2 bases and 3 bases, there was a span of 8 bases. CDR3 length: 13 residues. The CDR3 DNA reads as TGTGCCAGCAGTTTAGGCACGCTCTACGAGCAGTACTTC. As protein: CASSLGTLYEQYF.